A selection of T cell receptor beta chains follows, all from one sample in a study of blood T cell repertoires in COVID-19. Repertoires were generated with immunoSEQ multiplex PCR, while TCRdb's copy carries only in-frame clones and drops some. The table records fewer than 300,000 clones, 65% to 90% of them present only once. The sequencing input was peripheral blood. The receptor set was obtained from a middle-aged man with active or convalescent COVID-19. The CDR3 runs from the conserved cysteine through the conserved F or W. A D gene is named only where the DNA matches it firmly. Expanded clones are given a class, and other clones once, few, many or no size at all.

v_gene	d_gene	abundance	j_gene	CDR3aa	CDR3nt
TRBV4-1	.	.	TRBJ1-2	CASSQAGQRIYGYTF	TGCGCCAGCAGCCAAGCCGGACAGAGAATATATGGCTACACCTTC
TRBV27	TRBD2	.	TRBJ2-1	CASRVAGGLYNEQFF	TGTGCCAGCCGAGTAGCGGGAGGGCTCTACAATGAGCAGTTCTTC
TRBV7-9	.	.	TRBJ2-7	CASSLTGEQYF	TGTGCCAGCAGCCTGACAGGCGAGCAGTACTTC
TRBV5-1	.	.	TRBJ1-1	CASSRGESEAFF	TGCGCCAGCAGCAGGGGTGAGAGTGAAGCTTTCTTT
TRBV7-2	.	once	TRBJ2-3	CASSLGGTRSTDTQYF	TGTGCCAGCAGCTTAGGAGGAACTAGGAGCACAGATACGCAGTATTTT
TRBV7-2	TRBD1	.	TRBJ1-2	CASSPRTGLNYGYTF	TGTGCCAGCAGCCCCCGGACAGGTCTTAACTATGGCTACACCTTC
TRBV15	.	once	TRBJ2-5	CATSRAPGETQYF	TGTGCCACCAGCAGAGCCCCGGGAGAGACCCAGTACTTC
TRBV18	.	.	TRBJ1-1	CASSPRAQGNTEAFF	TGTGCCAGCTCACCCCGGGCCCAGGGGAACACTGAAGCTTTCTTT
TRBV11-3	.	.	TRBJ2-1	CASSLETVGKGHNEQFF	TGTGCCAGCAGCTTAGAAACTGTGGGTAAGGGGCACAATGAGCAGTTCTTC
TRBV6-5	.	.	TRBJ2-5	CASSYSGGGGETQYF	TGTGCCAGCAGTTACTCAGGCGGAGGAGGAGAGACCCAGTACTTC
TRBV6-2/TRBV6-3	TRBD1	.	TRBJ2-6	CASSYEGARSGANVLTF	TGTGCCAGCAGTTATGAGGGGGCGCGCTCTGGGGCCAACGTCCTGACTTTC
TRBV21-1	.	few	TRBJ1-1	CASSKGIGVGEAFF	TGTGCCAGCAGCAAAGGAATAGGAGTTGGCGAAGCTTTCTTT
TRBV28	.	.	TRBJ1-6	CASSLWQGSSPLHF	TGTGCCAGCAGTTTGTGGCAGGGTAGTTCACCCCTCCACTTT
TRBV30	TRBD1	.	TRBJ1-4	CAWTTGTGVEKLFF	TGTGCCTGGACCACCGGGACAGGGGTCGAGAAACTGTTTTTT
TRBV5-5	.	.	TRBJ1-5	CASSRDSNQPQHF	TGTGCCAGCAGCCGAGATAGCAATCAGCCCCAGCATTTT
TRBV21-1	.	.	TRBJ2-2	CASSNSPGHQGGELFF	TGTGCCAGCAGCAACTCACCGGGACACCAAGGCGGGGAGCTGTTTTTT
TRBV28	.	.	TRBJ2-1	CASRGGGLTINEQFF	TGTGCCAGCAGAGGGGGGGGACTAACGATTAATGAGCAGTTCTTC
TRBV11-1	.	.	TRBJ2-1	CASSLIGFSYNEQFF	TGTGCCAGCAGCTTAATCGGGTTCTCCTACAATGAGCAGTTCTTC
TRBV3-1/TRBV3-2	.	.	TRBJ2-7	CASSPRGGGEQYF	TGTGCCAGCAGCCCAAGGGGGGGAGGCGAGCAGTACTTC
TRBV7-2	TRBD1	.	TRBJ1-5	CASSPGQGTYQPQHF	TGTGCCAGCAGCCCGGGACAGGGAACTTATCAGCCCCAGCATTTT
TRBV28	.	few	TRBJ1-6	CASSPWRSPPHF	TGTGCCAGCAGCCCTTGGAGGTCTCCTCCCCACTTT
TRBV2	.	.	TRBJ1-6	CASSPGNRNSPLHF	TGTGCCAGCAGTCCCGGGAACAGAAATTCACCCCTCCACTTT